This T cell receptor beta chain was retrieved from a study of T cells in Graves' hyperthyroidism and ophthalmopathy. Study-level points and caveats: Clonotypes that were expanded in thyroid above 0.001 mostly appeared in blood too.

Diagnosis of hyperthyroidism was new in patients aged 18 to 65, and its duration was under 2 months. PBMCs were sourced from roughly 9.1 ml fresh peripheral blood. TCR beta CDR3 regions were amplified from RNA transcripts. The HTBI primer set served for first-round RT-PCR of the TCR CDR3. TCRdb reprocessed the multiplex PCR reads via MiXCR and lists one record per CDR3 protein. The sample contains more than 600,000 distinct CDR3 sequences, about 16% of which appear only once. The germline CDR1 and CDR2 sequences are KGHSH and LQKENI. The CDR3 sequence is 16 residues long. Unmatched junction bases numbered 4, after V lost 2 bases and J lost 2 bases. A remark on this clonotype: The target antigen is unknown.

The source of this sequence is a man aged 18 to 30 with Graves' hyperthyroidism. The sequenced sample was blood. V and J are TRBV18 and TRBJ2-2; 8 nucleotides line up with TRBD2. CDR3 in DNA: TGTGCCAGCTCACCATTTACTAGCGGAAACACCGGGGAGCTGTTTTTT. This encodes CASSPFTSGNTGELFF. The entire variable domain, with the rest obtained from reference TRBV18 and TRBJ2-2, is as follows: NAGVMQNPRHLVRRRGQEARLRCSPMKGHSHVYWYRQLPEEGLKFMVYLQKENIIDESGMPKERFSAEFPKEGPSILRIQQVVRGDSAAYFCASSPFTSGNTGELFFGEGSRLTVL.